The source of this T cell receptor beta chain is a study of T cell responses to AZD1222 COVID-19 vaccine. Study outcomes and limitations: Seropositive at baseline were only a handful of AZD1222 recipients. Clonal diversity may have been underestimated, and the donors were mostly white British, with more females than males.

The sample holds one count of this clone. Its antigen is undetermined. The data were produced by immunoSEQ multiplex PCR, yet TCRdb's version contains in-frame clones alone and is incomplete. The sample has around 110,000 clones, 80% to 85% seen once. In germline, CDR1 is SGHRS, CDR2 YFSETQ. This CDR3 has 14 residues. V was shortened by 4 bases and J by 8 bases, with 13 bases between the two germline ends. This TCR derives from an adult in good health. Material: peripheral blood, obtained on day 0 of AZD1222 vaccination. This rearrangement joins TRBV5-1 to TRBJ1-6, with unresolved D. The CDR3 region is CASSEGGADSPLHF. CDR3 in DNA: TGCGCCAGCAGCGAAGGAGGAGCGGATTCACCCCTCCACTTT.